Listed here is a single T cell receptor beta chain. This entry belongs to a study of T cells after yellow fever vaccination. Study-level background: Those fractions that held only low numbers of cells were prepared using the SMART-Seq v4 Ultra Low Input RNA kit.

Germline loops: CDR1 LGHNA, CDR2 YNFKEQ. This CDR3 is 13 amino acids long. Trimming took 4 bases from V and 10 from J, leaving 14 bases between them. 5'RACE template switching produced TCR cDNA carrying a universal primer site and UMIs. Each CDR3 protein is one row after TCRdb ran MiXCR on the 5' RACE reads. The sample lists roughly 520,000 distinct CDR3 sequences, 20% to 25% seen once, with about a sixth in the top ten. The sequence was collected from a young man who received the YFV17D yellow fever vaccine. Sequenced here: PBMCs, sampled 20 to 25 days after the first yellow fever vaccination. The J gene is TRBJ2-1, the V gene TRBV4-2, with TRBD2 as a possible D gene (6 bases). The CDR3 coding sequence is TGTGCCAGCAGCCGATATACGGAGGGGGAGCAGTTCTTC. Translated, it gives CASSRYTEGEQFF.